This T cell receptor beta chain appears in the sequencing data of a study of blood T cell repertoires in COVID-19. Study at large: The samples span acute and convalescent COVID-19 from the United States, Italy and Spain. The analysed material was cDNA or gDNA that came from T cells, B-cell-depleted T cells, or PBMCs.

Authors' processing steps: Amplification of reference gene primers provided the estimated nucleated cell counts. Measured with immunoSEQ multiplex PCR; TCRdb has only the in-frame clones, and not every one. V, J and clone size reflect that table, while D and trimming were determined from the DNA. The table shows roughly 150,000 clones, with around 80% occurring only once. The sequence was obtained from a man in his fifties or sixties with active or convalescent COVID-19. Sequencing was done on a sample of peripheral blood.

CDR3 sequence (DNA): TGTGCCAGTAGTATAGATGGAGGGACCCCTTACGAGCAGTACTTC. Translated, it gives CASSIDGGTPYEQYF. This chain links TRBV19 with TRBJ2-7; maybe TRBD2 (6 bases). The germline V gene encodes CDR1 LNHDA and CDR2 SQIVND (reference sequence). This CDR3 region has 15 residues. Between the trimmed V and J ends, which lost 0 bases and 4 bases, there was a span of 13 bases.